Listed below are T cell receptor beta chains from one sample, sequenced in a study of blood T cell repertoires in COVID-19. Profiled with immunoSEQ multiplex PCR; TCRdb holds only in-frame clones, not every one. The sample holds about 69,000 clones, about 80% seen once. The sample consisted of peripheral blood. Source of these receptors: a man aged 50 to 60 with COVID-19, enrolled during active disease. Both conserved end residues are part of each CDR3. The D gene is left open where the match is weak. Size tells how often a clone was seen (once, few, many) or the class of an expanded clone, and some rows leave it out.

>NA|TRBJ2-3|TRBV18|NA
TGTGCCAGCTCACCATTGGGGAGAGATACGCAGTATTTT
CASSPLGRDTQYF
>TRBD2|TRBJ2-2|TRBV19|NA
TGTGCCAGTAGTAATGCGGGGGGAGCTACCGGGGAGCTGTTTTTT
CASSNAGGATGELFF
>TRBD1|TRBJ2-7|TRBV4-1|NA
TGCGCCAGCAGCCAAAGACAGGGGAGCTCCTACGAGCAGTACTTC
CASSQRQGSSYEQYF
>TRBD1|TRBJ1-2|TRBV3-1/TRBV3-2|NA
TGTGCCAGCAGCCAAACATCGGGACAGGGGGCGGGCTACACCTTC
CASSQTSGQGAGYTF
>TRBD1|TRBJ2-7|TRBV4-1|few
TGCGCCAGCAGCCAAGATAGGGGACAGGGTGGCGAGCAGTACTTC
CASSQDRGQGGEQYF
>NA|TRBJ2-7|TRBV6-5|NA
TGTGCCAGCAGTTACGGGGGCAGGGGCTACGAGCAGTACTTC
CASSYGGRGYEQYF
>NA|TRBJ2-3|TRBV2|NA
TGTGCCAGCAGGAAAGAGGTTGGACTGAGGGCAGATACGCAGTATTTT
CASRKEVGLRADTQYF
>NA|TRBJ2-7|TRBV12-3/TRBV12-4|few
TGTGCCAGCAGTCACCGACAGGACTACGAGCAGTACTTC
CASSHRQDYEQYF
>NA|TRBJ1-2|TRBV10-3|NA
TGTGCCATCAGTGAGGACAGCTATGGCTACACCTTC
CAISEDSYGYTF
>NA|TRBJ2-2|TRBV7-3|NA
TGTGCCAGCAGCTTAGGGGACTTCGGGTCCACCGGGGAGCTGTTTTTT
CASSLGDFGSTGELFF
>TRBD1|TRBJ1-5|TRBV19|NA
TGTGCCAGTAGTTCACCTCCGGGACAGGCTTTTAATCAGCCCCAGCATTTT
CASSSPPGQAFNQPQHF
>NA|TRBJ2-5|TRBV10-3|NA
TGTGCCATCAGTGAGGAGGAGACCCAGTACTTC
CAISEEETQYF
>TRBD2|TRBJ2-5|TRBV5-5|NA
TGTGCCAGCAGCCCGGAGCGGGGCGGACGGTACCAAGAGACCCAGTACTTC
CASSPERGGRYQETQYF
>NA|TRBJ2-7|TRBV7-2|NA
TGTGCCAGCAGCAACCGAACCCTTGGGGCAGAGACAGACTTC
CASSNRTLGAETDF
>NA|TRBJ1-2|TRBV5-1|NA
TGCGCCAGCAGCTTGGATGGGAGCCCTTCCAGTAACTATGGCTACACCTTC
CASSLDGSPSSNYGYTF
>TRBD2|TRBJ2-1|TRBV15|NA
TGTGCCACCAGCAGAGATACGGGACTAGCGTCCCACGGCTCCTACAATGAGCAGTTCTTC
CATSRDTGLASHGSYNEQFF
>NA|TRBJ2-7|TRBV5-5|NA
TGTGCCAGCAGCCTTAGCGGTCCAGGCCCCTACGAGCAGTACTTC
CASSLSGPGPYEQYF
>NA|TRBJ1-2|TRBV5-4|NA
TGTGCCAGCAGCTTGGTGGCAGAGGATGGCTACACCTTC
CASSLVAEDGYTF
>NA|TRBJ1-1|TRBV6-5|few
TGTGCCAGCAGCACACAGGAGAACACTGAAGCTTTCTTT
CASSTQENTEAFF
>TRBD1|TRBJ2-5|TRBV4-3|once
TGCGCCAGCAGCCAAGATAGGGGGCTGGGGGAGACCCAGTACTTC
CASSQDRGLGETQYF
>NA|TRBJ1-5|TRBV2|once
TGTGCCAGCAGCCAAGAGGGCATTTATAGCAATCAGCCCCAGCATTTT
CASSQEGIYSNQPQHF
>NA|TRBJ2-1|TRBV3-1/TRBV3-2|NA
TGTGCCAGCAGCCAAGGCCGGGTTCGACCTAATGAGCAGTTCTTC
CASSQGRVRPNEQFF
>NA|TRBJ1-1|TRBV7-9|NA
TGTGCCAGCAGCTTAGGGTCGGGGTTCACTGAAGCTTTCTTT
CASSLGSGFTEAFF
>TRBD1|TRBJ2-2|TRBV7-6|NA
TGTGCCAGCAGTCGTGACAGGGGGGGAACCGGGGAGCTGTTTTTT
CASSRDRGGTGELFF
>TRBD1|TRBJ1-1|TRBV5-8|NA
TGTGCCAGCAGCTTCGGACAGGGGGGACCTACATTGAACACTGAAGCTTTCTTT
CASSFGQGGPTLNTEAFF
>NA|TRBJ2-7|TRBV12-3/TRBV12-4|NA
TGTGCCAGCAGTTTATCCCGGGGCTACGAGCAGTACTTC
CASSLSRGYEQYF
>NA|TRBJ1-2|TRBV6-5|NA
TGTGCCAGCACCGATGGGGGGACTAACTATGGCTACACCTTC
CASTDGGTNYGYTF
>TRBD2|TRBJ2-3|TRBV5-4|NA
TGTGCCAGCAGCTCCACTAGCGGCAGCACAGATACGCAGTATTTT
CASSSTSGSTDTQYF
>NA|TRBJ2-1|TRBV7-9|NA
TGTGCCAGCAGCCCGACAGTCACCGTCTACAATGAGCAGTTCTTC
CASSPTVTVYNEQFF
>TRBD1|TRBJ2-7|TRBV12-3/TRBV12-4|few
TGTGCCAGCAGTTCCAGGGGGTTGTTCGAGCAGTACTTC
CASSSRGLFEQYF
>NA|TRBJ2-7|TRBV19|NA
TGTGCCAGTAGTTCCTTAGCTACCGGCTACGAGCAGTACTTC
CASSSLATGYEQYF
>NA|TRBJ1-2|TRBV12-5|few
TGTGCTAGTGGTTTAACAACGTATGGCTACACCTTC
CASGLTTYGYTF
>NA|TRBJ2-5|TRBV9|NA
TGTGCCAGCAGCGTAGACCCCGGGGTGGCTGAAGAGACCCAGTACTTC
CASSVDPGVAEETQYF
>TRBD2|TRBJ2-3|TRBV18|NA
TGTGCCAGCTCACCACAGGGACTAGCGGGGGGGCTTGGCACAGATACGCAGTATTTT
CASSPQGLAGGLGTDTQYF
>NA|TRBJ1-2|TRBV10-3|few
TGTGCCATCAGCGACAGACAGGCCCATGGCTACACCTTC
CAISDRQAHGYTF
>NA|TRBJ2-2|TRBV6-2/TRBV6-3|once
TGTGCCAGCAGTTACTCAGGAGGGTACGGCACCGGGGAGCTGTTTTTT
CASSYSGGYGTGELFF
>NA|TRBJ1-3|TRBV6-1|NA
TGTGCCAGCAGTGAGGATTGGGGGGTGGCCGGAAACACCATATATTTT
CASSEDWGVAGNTIYF
>NA|TRBJ1-5|TRBV30|NA
TGTGCCTGGAGGGGGGGGAGCAATCAGCCCCAGCATTTT
CAWRGGSNQPQHF
>NA|TRBJ1-5|TRBV7-9|few
TGTGCCAGCAGCTTAGAGCAGGGCCAAAATCAGCCCCAGCATTTT
CASSLEQGQNQPQHF
>TRBD1|TRBJ1-1|TRBV7-8|NA
TGTGCCAGCAGCTTTCGAGAGGGGGCCGACACTGAAGCTTTCTTT
CASSFREGADTEAFF
>NA|TRBJ1-2|TRBV3-1/TRBV3-2|once
TGTGCCAGCAGCCAACCAGGGGCTTTCTATGGCTACACCTTC
CASSQPGAFYGYTF
>TRBD1|TRBJ1-2|TRBV19|NA
TGTGCCAGTATTAGGACAGGGGGTCGAGCTAACTATGGCTACACCTTC
CASIRTGGRANYGYTF
>TRBD2|TRBJ2-7|TRBV2|NA
TGTGCCAGCAGTGAAGCGGGGGGGGCCTACGAGCAGTACTTC
CASSEAGGAYEQYF
>NA|TRBJ2-6|TRBV6-5|NA
TGTGCCAGCAGTTACGGGGGGATTGGGGCCAACGTCCTGACTTTC
CASSYGGIGANVLTF
>NA|TRBJ2-7|TRBV7-2|once
TGTGCCAGCAGCCCCGGGGTTAGCCGCGAGCAGTACTTC
CASSPGVSREQYF
>TRBD2|TRBJ2-1|TRBV3-1/TRBV3-2|once
TGTGCCAGCAGCCAAGATGGGCGGGGGGATGAGCAGTTCTTC
CASSQDGRGDEQFF
>NA|TRBJ1-2|TRBV2|NA
TGTGCCAGCAGTGGGGCAGAGGGATCCTATGGCTACACCTTC
CASSGAEGSYGYTF
>NA|TRBJ1-1|TRBV5-1|NA
TGCGCCAGCAGCTTGAGGTCTCCCAGGGACACTGAAGCTTTCTTT
CASSLRSPRDTEAFF
>NA|TRBJ1-1|TRBV3-1/TRBV3-2|NA
TGTGCCAGCAGACTACTTCAGGGGCACACTGAAGCTTTCTTT
CASRLLQGHTEAFF
>NA|TRBJ2-2|TRBV10-2|NA
TGCGCCAGCAGTGCGGGCGGGGAGCTGTTTTTT
CASSAGGELFF
>NA|TRBJ1-3|TRBV25-1|NA
TGTGCCAGCAGTGACTCGCGGGCGGACACCATATATTTT
CASSDSRADTIYF
>NA|TRBJ1-1|TRBV5-4|few
TGTGCCAGCAGCATGATGGGCATGAACACTGAAGCTTTCTTT
CASSMMGMNTEAFF
>NA|TRBJ1-4|TRBV5-1|NA
TGCGCCAGCAGCTTGGTAGGGGAGGATGAAAAACTGTTTTTT
CASSLVGEDEKLFF